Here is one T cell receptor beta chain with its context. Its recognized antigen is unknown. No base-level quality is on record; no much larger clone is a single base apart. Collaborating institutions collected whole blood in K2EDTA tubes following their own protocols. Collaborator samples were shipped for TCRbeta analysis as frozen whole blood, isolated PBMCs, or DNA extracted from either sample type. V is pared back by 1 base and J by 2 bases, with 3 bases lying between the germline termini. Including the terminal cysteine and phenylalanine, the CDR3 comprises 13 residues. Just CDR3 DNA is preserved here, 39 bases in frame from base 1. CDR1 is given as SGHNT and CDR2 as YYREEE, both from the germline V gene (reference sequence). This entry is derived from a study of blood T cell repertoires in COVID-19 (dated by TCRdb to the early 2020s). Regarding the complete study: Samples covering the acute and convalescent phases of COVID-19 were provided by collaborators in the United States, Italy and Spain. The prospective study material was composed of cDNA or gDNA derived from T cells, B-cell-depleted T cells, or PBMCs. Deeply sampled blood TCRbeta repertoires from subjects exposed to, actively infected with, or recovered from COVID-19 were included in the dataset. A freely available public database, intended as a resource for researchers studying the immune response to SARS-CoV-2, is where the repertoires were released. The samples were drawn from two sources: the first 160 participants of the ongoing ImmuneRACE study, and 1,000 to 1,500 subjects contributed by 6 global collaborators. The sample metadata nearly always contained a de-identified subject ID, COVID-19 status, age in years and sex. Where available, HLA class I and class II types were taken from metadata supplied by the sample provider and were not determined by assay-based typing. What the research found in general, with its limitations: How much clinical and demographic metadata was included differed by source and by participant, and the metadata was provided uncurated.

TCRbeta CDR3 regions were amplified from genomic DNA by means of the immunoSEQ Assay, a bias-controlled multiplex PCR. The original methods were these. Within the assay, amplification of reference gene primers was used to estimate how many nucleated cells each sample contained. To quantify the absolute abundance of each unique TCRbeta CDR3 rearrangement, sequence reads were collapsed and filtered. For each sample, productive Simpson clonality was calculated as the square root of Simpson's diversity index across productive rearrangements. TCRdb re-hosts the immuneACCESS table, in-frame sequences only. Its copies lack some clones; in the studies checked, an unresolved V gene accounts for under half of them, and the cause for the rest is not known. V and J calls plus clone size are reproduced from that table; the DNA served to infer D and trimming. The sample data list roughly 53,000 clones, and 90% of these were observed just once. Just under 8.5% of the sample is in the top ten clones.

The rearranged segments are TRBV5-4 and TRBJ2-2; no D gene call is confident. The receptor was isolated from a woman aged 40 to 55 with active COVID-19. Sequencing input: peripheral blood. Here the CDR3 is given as CASSLINTGELFF. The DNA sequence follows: TGTGCCAGCAGCTTGATAAACACCGGGGAGCTGTTTTTT.